The rows below give T cell receptor beta chains drawn from one sample of a study of CD8 T cells in Susac syndrome. Via MiXCR, TCRdb re-called the immunoSEQ multiplex PCR reads, giving one row per CDR3 protein. The data contain more than 65,000 distinct CDR3 sequences, 95% of them seen just once; the ten biggest clones take up approximately 0.25%. The sample was CD8+ T cells from PBMCs. The source of these receptors is a human donor in good health. Each CDR3 is given with its conserved first and last residue. D genes are given only for firm matches. Some rows have no size entry. The others give once, few or many, or a class for an expanded clone.

d_gene	j_gene	abundance	v_gene	CDR3aa	CDR3nt
NA	TRBJ2-7	NA	TRBV29-1	CSAGGLFYEQYF	TGCAGCGCAGGGGGGCTATTCTACGAGCAGTACTTC
TRBD2	TRBJ2-5	few	TRBV6-6	CASSPRAGSGETQYF	TGTGCCAGCAGTCCAAGAGCGGGGAGCGGAGAGACCCAGTACTTC
NA	TRBJ2-1	NA	TRBV7-3	CASSPRGHEQFF	TGTGCCAGCAGCCCCCGCGGACACGAGCAGTTCTTC
NA	TRBJ1-1	NA	TRBV7-9	CASRPGGTNTEAFF	TGTGCCAGCCGCCCTGGGGGTACGAACACTGAAGCTTTCTTT
NA	TRBJ2-5	NA	TRBV4-3	CASSQIRGETQYF	TGCGCCAGCAGCCAAATTCGGGGGGAGACCCAGTACTTC
NA	TRBJ2-1	NA	TRBV4-3	CASSPSDLSSYNEQFF	TGCGCCAGCAGCCCCTCAGACCTGAGCTCCTACAATGAGCAGTTCTTC
NA	TRBJ1-2	NA	TRBV24-1	CATSDPGQIYGYTF	TGTGCCACCAGTGACCCGGGACAAATCTATGGCTACACCTTC
NA	TRBJ1-1	once	TRBV5-6	CASSLLVGRSTEAFF	TGTGCCAGCAGCTTGTTGGTCGGGAGAAGCACTGAAGCTTTCTTT
NA	TRBJ2-2	NA	TRBV6-5	CASIPDVNTGELFF	TGTGCCAGCATTCCAGACGTAAACACCGGGGAGCTGTTTTTT
NA	TRBJ2-1	NA	TRBV16	CASSHRDSYNEQFF	TGTGCCAGCAGCCACAGGGACTCCTACAATGAGCAGTTCTTC
TRBD1	TRBJ1-2	NA	TRBV7-9	CASSRPGTEYGYTF	TGTGCCAGCAGCCGACCCGGGACAGAATATGGCTACACCTTC